This T cell receptor (beta chain) comes out of a study of regulatory T cells in long-lasting Graves disease (dated by TCRdb to the early 2020s). Study-wide context: In the newly diagnosed Graves' disease group, patients had been taking antithyroid drugs for less than 3 months. Patients with persistent Graves' disease were compared with patients with newly diagnosed Graves' disease using TCR sequencing and RNA sequencing of peripheral blood. The study was conducted in China and was registered as a clinical trial. TCR sequencing covered some 13 persistent and about 20 newly diagnosed Graves' disease patients, around 33 samples in total. Overall study outcomes, separate from this receptor: The small sample size was acknowledged by the authors as a limitation that may reduce accuracy. Patients with persistent disease shared more public clonotypes (approximately 2,500) than newly diagnosed patients did (about 970). Only the TCR beta chain was sequenced and analyzed. Because the primary lesion, thyroid tissue, could not be accessed, the study looked at peripheral blood alone. Compared with newly diagnosed patients, persistent Graves' disease patients had lower TCR Shannon entropy and fewer highly expanded clones, which suggests clonal expansion. Preferential use of TRBV28, TRBJ1-2 and TRBJ2-5 was observed in persistent disease, whereas TRBV20-1 and TRBJ2-1 were favored in newly diagnosed disease.

Interpreted using the paper, the time point label stands for: newly diagnosed GD, antithyroid drugs for less than 3 months. For both TCR sequencing and RNA sequencing, RNA was extracted from PBMCs using TRIzol. Graves' disease was diagnosed according to American Thyroid Association guidelines. Recruitment of patients was carried out at an endocrinology department in Xi'an, China. From each patient, nine milliliters of peripheral blood was collected into an EDTA anticoagulant tube. Ficoll Paque Plus density gradient separation was used to isolate PBMCs, and no further T cell sorting was performed. An Agilent 2100 Bioanalyzer and agarose gel were used to check RNA quality, and a NanoDrop 2000 was used to measure RNA concentration. With respect to this clonotype: Its antigen is unknown. Base-call qualities are not available, and no considerably larger clone is one nucleotide away.

The library was built by means of multiplex PCR. TCRdb names Illumina HiSeq 4000 as the instrument used. TCR beta libraries were built with iRepertoire HTBI primers and Arm-PCR amplification of CDR3 regions. PCR products were gel purified before sequencing. The authors' analysis ran thus. Gene usage analysis of CDR3 amino acid clonotypes relied on the roughly 67 TRBV and around 13 TRBJ segments identified across samples. Filtered high-quality paired reads were merged into contigs using COPE and FqMerger. BLAST was used to align contigs to the IMGT TRBV, TRBD and TRBJ reference genes, and CDR3 was defined following IMGT. Any clonotype with a frequency above 0.1% was classified as a highly expanded clone. Shannon entropy served as the measure of repertoire diversity, while the Gini coefficient captured V-J evenness. A clonotype was considered public if more than one individual shared it. TCRdb redid the processing of the public reads, applying fastp at Q25 and MiXCR, and retained in-frame beta chains. When rows share a CDR3 protein, they turn into one entry using the most common DNA and genes. These V and J calls are TCRdb output, not the study's own analysis. Present in this sample are under 450,000 distinct CDR3 sequences, 10% to 15% of which were seen just once. About 19% of the sample is held by the ten biggest clonotypes.

The germline V gene specifies SGHDT as CDR1 and YYEEEE as CDR2. Deletion took 3 bases off V and 3 bases off J, with a span of 6 bases between the germline ends. Its CDR3 holds 12 amino acids, cysteine through phenylalanine. The sequence is cut down to CDR3 DNA, 36 bases in frame from base 1. These data are also associated with another study on T cells in Graves' hyperthyroidism and ophthalmopathy. As the second study states: A patient counted as having stable Graves' hyperthyroidism if no progression to ophthalmopathy occurred over 18 months of follow-up. The hyperthyroidism patients were between 18 and 65 years old and newly diagnosed, with a disease duration of less than 2 months. Patients with uncontrolled infections, other autoimmune diseases, pregnancy or lactation were excluded. Clinical symptoms, serum thyroxine and TRAb, thyroid ultrasound, and orbital computed tomography formed the basis for the diagnoses. The TCR CDR3 was subjected to a first round of RT-PCR using the HTBI primer set and the Qiagen OneStep RT-PCR kit. Most expanded thyroid clonotypes (frequency above 0.001) were also detected in blood, suggesting blood repertoires may reflect thyroid immune responses. A 13 V-J signature model separated ophthalmopathy from stable hyperthyroidism, with 87.88% sensitivity and roughly 84% specificity in cross-validation and 80%/75% in testing. During validation, the model predicted progression to ophthalmopathy a median of approximately 6.5 months ahead of onset, with around 71% sensitivity and around 72% specificity. To identify distinguishing TCR V-J signatures, a discovery cohort of about 95 patients was used, comprising 43 with Graves' ophthalmopathy and around 60 with stable Graves' hyperthyroidism. Whether ophthalmopathy could be predicted prospectively was tested in an independent validation cohort made up of under 20 hyperthyroidism patients plus 17 patients who later progressed to ophthalmopathy. The 95 to 100 discovery patients were randomly divided into training and test sets at a 7:3 ratio. The study also compared thyroid tissue and blood T-cell repertoires from several Graves' hyperthyroidism patients. After blood sampling, hyperthyroidism patients were treated with methimazole at a starting dose of 30 mg daily, and ophthalmopathy patients were treated with high-dose intravenous methylprednisolone. Libraries were constructed in a second round of multiplex PCR, after which size selection and purification were carried out. Libraries were sequenced paired-end with 100 bp reads on an Illumina HiSeq2000. SOAPnuke was used to process the raw data, removing reads that contained adapters or uncalled bases, had a mean Phred below 15, or lacked an exact match to the constant primer or identifier. High-quality paired reads were merged using COPE v1.2.5, and each unique nucleotide sequence was defined as a clonotype. Clonotypes were aligned to IMGT TRBV, TRBD and TRBJ reference segments using MiTCR v1.1. The analysis was restricted to V-J combinations with a frequency above 0.0001, which together covered roughly 99% of the repertoires. A TCS score was defined as the ratio of F50 (clonal expansion) to E x V (chaos), with BLOSUM62-based TCRdist applied between CDR3 peptides within each V-J. Welch's t-statistics and random forest reduced fewer than 550 V-J features to roughly 13, which were used in a naive Bayes classifier (R e1071). Sample size was not statistically predetermined, and blinding of investigators to group allocation was not performed. The paper reports TCR Vbeta CDR3 sequencing of some 140 peripheral blood samples: fewer than 50 ophthalmopathy, fewer than 80 hyperthyroidism and around 17 progressor patients.

The TCR comes from a woman aged 18 to 35 with Graves disease. Donor details come from another sample of the same person, matched by shared clones. The source material was peripheral blood mononuclear cells (PBMCs), sampled at new diagnosis, from a patient treated with antithyroid drugs. The rearranged segments are TRBV5-6 and TRBJ1-1; no D gene can be assigned with confidence. The DNA is as follows: TGTGCCAGCAGCTCACCGTACACTGAAGCTTTCTTT. Translation gives CASSSPYTEAFF.